This TCR beta chain came from a study of vaccination effects on CD4 cells after COVID-19. Study results and limitations: Few convalescent patients and no early post-infection timepoints were included in the study.

A note on this clone: Its antigen is as yet unknown.

Expansion of antigen-specific CD4+ T cells with viral peptide pools was carried out by the ViraFEST assay before sequencing. Cells that had been cultured for about 10 days were the source of isolated CD4+ T cells. Assay: immunoSEQ multiplex PCR; the TCRdb copy retains only in-frame clones and omits some. The sample has roughly 50,000 clones, over 80% seen once. The sample in question was CD4+ T cells from PBMCs cultured with HCoV-229E spike peptides, obtained before COVID-19 vaccination. This clonotype was sampled from a human donor who received a COVID-19 vaccine.

The CDR3 spells CASAGGSLVDTQYF. In DNA, the CDR3 is TGTGCCAGCGCAGGGGGCAGCCTGGTAGATACGCAGTATTTT. The V call is TRBV5-4, the J call TRBJ2-3; 8 bases line up with TRBD1. This CDR3 spans 14 amino acids. V was clipped by 7 bases and J by 5 bases; unmatched bases: 9. Germline V gene sequence: CDR1 SGHNT, CDR2 YYREEE (reference sequence).